Here is one T cell receptor beta chain with its context. This entry belongs to a study of control samples from healthy donors and cancer patients. Trimming took 5 bases from V and 1 from J, leaving 14 bases between them. There are 14 residues in the CDR3. CDR1 and CDR2 from the germline V gene are SQVTM and ANQGSEA. TCRdb keeps only in-frame clones here, not all; method: immunoSEQ multiplex PCR. The table records some 21,000 clones, 75% to 90% of them present only once. The TCR was taken from a man between 60 and 70 years old with head and neck cancer. The source material was PBMCs. V is TRBV29-1 and J is TRBJ2-5; TRBD1 might be the D (5 bases). As DNA, the CDR3 is TGCAGCGTTTCGGCTGCTGGGGCCCAAGAGACCCAGTACTTC. As protein: CSVSAAGAQETQYF.